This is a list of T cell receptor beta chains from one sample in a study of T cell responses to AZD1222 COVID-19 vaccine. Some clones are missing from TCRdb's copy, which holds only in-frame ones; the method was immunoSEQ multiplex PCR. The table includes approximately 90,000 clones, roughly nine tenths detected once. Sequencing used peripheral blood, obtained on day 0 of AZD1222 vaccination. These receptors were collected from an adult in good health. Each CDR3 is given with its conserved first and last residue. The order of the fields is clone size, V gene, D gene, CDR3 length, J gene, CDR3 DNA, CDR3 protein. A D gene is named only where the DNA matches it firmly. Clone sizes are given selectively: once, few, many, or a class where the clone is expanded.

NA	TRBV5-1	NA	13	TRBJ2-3	TGCGCCAGCAGACTAGCCACCACAGATACGCAGTATTTT	CASRLATTDTQYF
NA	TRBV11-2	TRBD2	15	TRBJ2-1	TGTGCTAGCAAGGCGGTAGGACTAGCTTTCTATGAGCAGTTCTTC	CASKAVGLAFYEQFF
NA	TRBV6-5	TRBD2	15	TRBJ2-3	TGTGCCAGCAGATCTAGCGGAGCTAGCACAGATACGCAGTATTTT	CASRSSGASTDTQYF
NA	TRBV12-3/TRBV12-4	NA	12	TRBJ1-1	TGTGCCAGCAGTTTAAGTAGGGCAGAAGCTTTCTTT	CASSLSRAEAFF
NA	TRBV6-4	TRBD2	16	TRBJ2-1	TGTGCCAGCAGTGACTCGGCGGCGGGGGGGCCAAATGAGCAGTTCTTC	CASSDSAAGGPNEQFF
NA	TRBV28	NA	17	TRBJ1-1	TGTGCCAGCAGGGGAAAAAGGGGGGGACTTAGGTCAAAGGAAGCTTTCTTT	CASRGKRGGLRSKEAFF
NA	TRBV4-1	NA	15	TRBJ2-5	TGCGCCAGCAGCCAAGAATTCCTAGCGAGGGAGACCCAGTACTTC	CASSQEFLARETQYF
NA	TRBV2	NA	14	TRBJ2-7	TGTGCCAGCAGACAGGGAGGGGGGTCGGTCGGGCAGTACTTC	CASRQGGGSVGQYF
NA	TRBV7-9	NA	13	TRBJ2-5	TGTGCCAGCAGCCGCGCAGGGTCCGAGACCCAGTACTTC	CASSRAGSETQYF
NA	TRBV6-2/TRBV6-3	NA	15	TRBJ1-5	TGTGCCAGCAGTCTGACGGGACTGAACAATCAGCCCCAGCATTTT	CASSLTGLNNQPQHF
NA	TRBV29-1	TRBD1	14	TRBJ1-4	TGCAGCGTTGGCCCGGGACAGGGTCGGGAAAAACTGTTTTTT	CSVGPGQGREKLFF
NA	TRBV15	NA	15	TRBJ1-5	TGTGCCACCAGCAGAGGCCTAAATAGCAATCAGCCCCAGCATTTT	CATSRGLNSNQPQHF
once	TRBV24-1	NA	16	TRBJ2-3	TGTGCCACCAGTGATTCGGGACTCTTCCGCACAGATACGCAGTATTTT	CATSDSGLFRTDTQYF
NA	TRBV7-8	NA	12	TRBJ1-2	TGTGCCAGCAGCCAACAGGATTATGGCTACACCTTC	CASSQQDYGYTF
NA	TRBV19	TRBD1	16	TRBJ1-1	TGTGCCAGTACACTTCGACAGGGGGGCTTGGTCACTGAAGCTTTCTTT	CASTLRQGGLVTEAFF
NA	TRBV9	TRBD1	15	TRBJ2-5	TGTGCCAGCAGCGCGGTCCCGGGACAGAAAGAGACCCAGTACTTC	CASSAVPGQKETQYF
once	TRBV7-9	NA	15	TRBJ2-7	TGTGCCAGCAGCTTAGAAGGCAGGGGATCCTACGAGCAGTACTTC	CASSLEGRGSYEQYF
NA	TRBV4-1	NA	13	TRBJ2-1	TGCGCCAGCAGCCATGGGGGGTACAATGAGCAGTTCTTC	CASSHGGYNEQFF